Listed here are 28 T cell receptor beta chains from one sample, sequenced in a study of control samples from healthy donors and cancer patients. Sequencing used immunoSEQ multiplex PCR; TCRdb keeps in-frame clones, though not all of them. The sample yields over 150,000 clones, just over 95% seen once. The sample was blood. Source of these receptors: a woman aged 30 to 39 in good health.

This chain links TRBV5-1 with TRBJ1-2, with a weak D call TRBD1 (5 bases). Trimming removed 1 base from V and 5 bases from J, with 18 bases in between. This CDR3 spans 16 amino acids. CDR1 SGHRS and CDR2 YFSETQ come from the germline V gene. The CDR3 nucleotides are TGCGCCAGCAGCTTGAGTTGGGCGCGGCAGGGATATGGCTACACCTTC. Amino acid sequence: CASSLSWARQGYGYTF. Together with reference TRBV5-1 and TRBJ1-2, the CDR3 gives the full variable domain: KAGVTQTPRYLIKTRGQQVTLSCSPISGHRSVSWYQQTPGQGLQFLFEYFSETQRNKGNFPGRFSGRQFSNSRSEMNVSTLELGDSALYLCASSLSWARQGYGYTFGSGTRLTVV.

The genes are TRBV3-1 (or the pseudogene TRBV3-2) and TRBJ1-1, with D unclear. The CDR3 runs to 13 residues. The V end was cut by 1 base, the J end by 2 bases, with 5 bases between. From germline, CDR1 is LGHDT and CDR2 YNNKEL (reference sequence). The CDR3 protein is CASSQGGNTEAFF. In DNA form, the CDR3 reads TGTGCCAGCAGCCAAGGGGGAAACACTGAAGCTTTCTTT.

The chain recombines TRBV6-1 with TRBJ1-2; a weak D match, TRBD1 (6 bases). V was cut by 2 bases and J by 8 bases, with 12 bases left in between. The length of the CDR3 is 13 residues. From germline, CDR1 is MNHNS and CDR2 SASEGT. The DNA for the CDR3 is TGTGCCAGCAGTGAAACCGGGGGGCAGGGCTACACCTTC. It is translated as CASSETGGQGYTF.

The rearrangement links TRBV21-1 to TRBJ2-7; no check of the table's D call, TRBD1, against the DNA was made. TRBV21-1 is annotated as a pseudogene. The CDR3 covers 15 residues. CDR3 protein: CASSKVPDRGTEQYF. CDR3 in DNA: TGTGCCAGCAGCAAAGTACCGGACAGGGGAACCGAGCAGTACTTC.

The chain joins TRBV18 to TRBJ1-5; D possibly corresponds to TRBD1 (6 bases). Trimming removed 5 bases at V and 9 bases at J, with 11 bases between. The CDR3 covers 12 residues. CDR1 and CDR2 from the germline V gene are KGHSH and LQKENI. The CDR3 sequence: CASSTGFWPQHF. In DNA, the CDR3 is TGTGCCAGCTCAACAGGGTTTTGGCCCCAGCATTTT.

The rearrangement joins TRBV19 to TRBJ2-1, with 10 nucleotides matching TRBD2. The CDR3 is 18 residues long. V was clipped by 9 bases and J by 5 bases; unmatched bases: 19. Germline lookup yields CDR1 LNHDA and CDR2 SQIVND (reference sequence). The DNA of the CDR3 is TGTGCCAGCCAACCCTTACTCGGTAGCGGGGGGCGAAACAATGAGCAGTTCTTC. Translated: CASQPLLGSGGRNNEQFF.

This chain uses TRBV19 with TRBJ1-1, with D perhaps TRBD1 (5 bases). The CDR3 has 16 residues. V dropped 5 bases and J dropped 7 bases, with 23 bases sitting between them. The germline V gene encodes CDR1 LNHDA and CDR2 SQIVND (reference sequence). This CDR3 is CASSPLGQGLLIEAFF. CDR3 DNA sequence: TGTGCCAGTAGTCCTTTAGGGCAGGGTTTGTTGATTGAAGCTTTCTTT.

This rearrangement joins TRBV5-1 to TRBJ2-1, with D possibly matching TRBD1 (5 bases). The CDR3 has 14 residues. Trimming stripped 0 bases from V and 9 bases from J, with 13 bases between. Germline V gene sequence: CDR1 SGHRS, CDR2 YFSETQ. The CDR3 spells CASSLVGQGGEQFF. DNA of the CDR3: TGCGCCAGCAGCTTGGTAGGCCAGGGTGGTGAGCAGTTCTTC. The variable domain in full, completed from reference TRBV5-1 and TRBJ2-1, reads KAGVTQTPRYLIKTRGQQVTLSCSPISGHRSVSWYQQTPGQGLQFLFEYFSETQRNKGNFPGRFSGRQFSNSRSEMNVSTLELGDSALYLCASSLVGQGGEQFFGPGTRLTVL.

The gene calls are TRBV6-5 and TRBJ1-6; D unclear. The CDR3 has 15 amino acids. Between the trimmed V and J ends, which lost 5 bases and 9 bases, there was a span of 17 bases. Germline CDR1 MNHEY, CDR2 SVGAGI. The DNA of the CDR3 is TGTGCCAGCAGTCGACCCGGGGTTGTCGGTTCACCCCTCCACTTT. Protein: CASSRPGVVGSPLHF.

The chain is built from TRBV6-5 and TRBJ2-2; D not resolved. The germline V gene encodes CDR1 MNHEY and CDR2 SVGAGI. The CDR3 loop spans 11 amino acids. The V and J ends lost 10 bases and 4 bases respectively, with 7 bases between them. CDR3 sequence reads: CATQRTGELFF. Here the CDR3 DNA reads TGTGCCACACAACGCACCGGGGAGCTGTTTTTT.

V usage is TRBV7-3 and J usage is TRBJ2-3; 9 nucleotides align to TRBD2. Losses at the gene ends were 8 bases for V and 2 bases for J; bases not matched to a gene: 11. The length of the CDR3 is 16 residues. CDR1 SGHTA and CDR2 FQGTGA come from the germline V gene. CDR3 in amino acids: CASPRGAGGITDTQYF. The CDR3 DNA sequence: TGTGCCAGCCCGAGGGGAGCGGGGGGTATCACAGATACGCAGTATTTT.

This chain connects TRBV30 to TRBJ2-7; D gene uncertain. Trimming cost V 4 bases and J 3 bases, with 7 bases left between them. The germline V gene encodes CDR1 GTSNPN and CDR2 SVGIG (reference sequence). The CDR3 is 11 residues long. The CDR3 nucleotides are TGTGCCTGGAAGGCGCACTACGAGCAGTACTTC. Its translation: CAWKAHYEQYF.

The CDR3, as DNA: TGTGCCAGCAGTTACACCGGGACAGTTAATGAAAAACTGTTTTTT. Its translation: CASSYTGTVNEKLFF. The chain combines TRBV6-5 with TRBJ1-4; TRBD1 aligns across 7 bases. Germline-derived CDR1 and CDR2 are MNHEY and SVGAGI. This CDR3 spans 15 amino acids. The V gene end was trimmed by 2 bases and the J gene end by 4 bases; junction bases not matched to a gene: 4.

The chain uses TRBV6-1 and TRBJ1-1; D perhaps matches TRBD1 (6 bases). CDR3 length: 15 residues. From germline, CDR1 is MNHNS and CDR2 SASEGT. V lost 2 bases, J lost 0 bases, and 10 bases lay in between. The CDR3 sequence is CASSENTGMNTEAFF. DNA for the CDR3: TGTGCCAGCAGTGAAAATACAGGGATGAACACTGAAGCTTTCTTT.

This chain joins TRBV6-5 and TRBJ1-1; no firm D call. Deletions cut 2 bases from V and 10 bases from J, with 17 bases between. This CDR3 is 14 amino acids long. Germline CDR1 is MNHEY and CDR2 is SVGAGI. The CDR3: CASSYQSARGIAFF. CDR3 sequence (DNA): TGTGCCAGCAGTTACCAATCCGCCCGGGGAATAGCTTTCTTT.

The chain combines TRBV29-1 with TRBJ2-5; tentatively, D is TRBD1 (6 bases). In germline, CDR1 is SQVTM, CDR2 ANQGSEA. CDR3 size: 13 residues. Trimming removed 8 bases at V and 3 bases at J, with 16 bases between. The CDR3 here is CSLQTGRKETQYF. The CDR3 DNA follows: TGCAGCCTCCAGACAGGCAGAAAAGAGACCCAGTACTTC. The variable domain in full, completed from reference TRBV29-1 and TRBJ2-5, reads SAVISQKPSRDICQRGTSLTIQCQVDSQVTMMFWYRQQPGQSLTLIATANQGSEATYESGFVIDKFPISRPNLTFSTLTVSNMSPEDSSIYLCSLQTGRKETQYFGPGTRLLVL.

The rearrangement uses TRBV15 and TRBJ2-7; 8 bases are shared with TRBD1. Germline lookup yields CDR1 LNHNV and CDR2 YYDKDF (reference sequence). V trimming: 1 base; J trimming: 3 bases; junction bases outside the gene matches: 8. The CDR3 length is 16 residues. The CDR3 protein is CATSRGGQGLGYEQYF. The CDR3 nucleotides are TGTGCCACCAGCAGAGGAGGACAGGGCCTCGGCTACGAGCAGTACTTC.

Here the CDR3 reads CASSLAIRPITGELFF. The CDR3 DNA reads as TGTGCCAGCAGCTTGGCCATCAGGCCTATCACCGGGGAGCTGTTTTTT. This chain uses TRBV5-4 with TRBJ2-2; no firm D call. The CDR3 spans 16 residues. Germline CDR1 is SGHNT and CDR2 is YYREEE (reference sequence). Trimming removed 0 bases at V and 4 bases at J, with 13 bases between.

This clone was seen only a few times. This chain connects TRBV7-9 to TRBJ2-6, with D possibly matching TRBD1 (6 bases). CDR1 and CDR2 from the germline V gene are SEHNR and FQNEAQ (reference sequence). The ends were cut back, 5 bases at V and 3 bases at J, with 8 bases in the middle. The CDR3 is 14 amino acids. The CDR3 loop is CASSQGIGANVLTF. The CDR3 DNA reads as TGTGCCAGCAGCCAGGGGATTGGGGCCAACGTCCTGACTTTC. Using reference TRBV7-9 and TRBJ2-6 for the parts outside the CDR3, the full variable domain is DTGVSQNPRHKITKRGQNVTFRCDPISEHNRLYWYRQTLGQGPEFLTYFQNEAQLEKSRLLSDRFSAERPKGSFSTLEIQRTEQGDSAMYLCASSQGIGANVLTFGAGSRLTVL.

The sample holds a few counts of this clone. The V and J genes are TRBV6-1 and TRBJ1-1; tentative D call: TRBD1 (6 bases). CDR1 and CDR2 (germline): MNHNS, SASEGT. This CDR3 contains 15 residues. V lost 2 bases to trimming and J lost 5 bases, with 15 bases between them. The CDR3 DNA follows: TGTGCCAGCAGTGAACATACCGGGACAAGTACTGAAGCTTTCTTT. As protein: CASSEHTGTSTEAFF.

The V call is TRBV21-1, the J call TRBJ1-2. TRBV21-1 is deemed a pseudogene. The CDR3 contains 14 residues. The CDR3 DNA reads as TGTGCCAGCAGGAGAATGGCAACTAACTATGGCTACACCTTC. This sequence encodes CASRRMATNYGYTF.

V and J are TRBV18 and TRBJ1-1; 8 bases map to TRBD1. Germline CDR1 reads KGHSH; CDR2 reads LQKENI. This CDR3 is built from 15 residues. The J segment lost 1 base and the V segment lost 4 bases, leaving 5 bases of the junction unmatched. In DNA, the CDR3 is TGTGCCAGCTCACTAGGGGACAGGTCGAACACTGAAGCTTTCTTT. This translates into CASSLGDRSNTEAFF. Variable domain in full (rest from reference TRBV18 and TRBJ1-1): NAGVMQNPRHLVRRRGQEARLRCSPMKGHSHVYWYRQLPEEGLKFMVYLQKENIIDESGMPKERFSAEFPKEGPSILRIQQVVRGDSAAYFCASSLGDRSNTEAFFGQGTRLTVV.

The chain employs TRBV28 and TRBJ1-2; a possible D gene is TRBD1 (6 bases). Trimming left V 7 bases short and J 8 bases short, with 20 bases between. This CDR3 is 14 amino acids long. The germline V gene has CDR1 MDHEN and CDR2 SYDVKM. CDR3 loop: CASTPLPGEGGYTF. CDR3 DNA: TGTGCCAGCACCCCTCTCCCAGGGGAGGGCGGCTACACCTTC.

The gene calls are TRBV30 and TRBJ1-2; no firm D call. Trimming cost V 0 bases and J 5 bases, with 13 bases left between them. The CDR3 contains 14 residues. Germline V gene sequence: CDR1 GTSNPN, CDR2 SVGIG (reference sequence). The CDR3: CAWSVPLSWYGYTF. Here the CDR3 DNA reads TGTGCCTGGAGTGTACCCCTATCCTGGTATGGCTACACCTTC.

The chain employs TRBV7-3 and TRBJ2-6, with D possibly being TRBD1 or TRBD2 (5 bases each). CDR1 and CDR2 from the germline V gene are SGHTA and FQGTGA. V lost 2 bases, J lost 0 bases, and 11 bases lay in between. This CDR3 has 17 amino acids. CDR3 bases: TGTGCCAGCAGCTTAGACGGGACCAGCTCTGGGGCCAACGTCCTGACTTTC. It translates to CASSLDGTSSGANVLTF.

V is TRBV28 and J is TRBJ2-2, with D possibly matching TRBD2 (6 bases). Trimming removed 5 bases at V and 4 bases at J, with 11 bases between. The CDR3 sequence is 14 residues long. From germline, CDR1 is MDHEN and CDR2 SYDVKM. The CDR3: CASSEGLSTGELFF. Written as DNA, the CDR3 is TGTGCCAGCAGTGAGGGACTCTCCACCGGGGAGCTGTTTTTT.

V gene TRBV5-1 combines with J gene TRBJ2-3, with 9 bases identical to TRBD2. Unmatched junction bases numbered 8, after V lost 0 bases and J lost 3 bases. Looked up from germline, CDR1 is SGHRS and CDR2 is YFSETQ. The CDR3 totals 17 residues. As DNA, the CDR3 is TGCGCCAGCAGCTTGGTCCGCTTAGCGGGAGCTACAGATACGCAGTATTTT. Amino acids: CASSLVRLAGATDTQYF.

The J gene is TRBJ2-3, the V gene TRBV24-1; TRBD2 agrees at 8 bases. The length of the CDR3 is 15 residues. Germline CDR1 reads KGHDR; CDR2 reads SFDVKD. The trim removed 9 bases at V and 2 bases at J, leaving 9 bases unmatched. The CDR3 spells CATHPSGRPTDTQYF. CDR3 bases: TGTGCCACCCACCCAAGCGGGAGACCCACAGATACGCAGTATTTT.